This section outlines one T cell receptor (beta chain) sequence together with its context. This entry is derived from a study of control samples from healthy donors and cancer patients. Libraries were prepared by immunoSEQ multiplex PCR; TCRdb keeps only in-frame clonotypes and omits some of them. The table shows 60,000 to 70,000 clones, with roughly 85% occurring only once. CDR3 length: 13 amino acids. V lost 2 bases to trimming and J lost 1 base, with 2 bases between them. Germline loops: CDR1 MNHEY, CDR2 SVGAGI. The receptor was derived from a man aged 40-55 years in good health. V gene TRBV6-5 combines with J gene TRBJ2-2; D ambiguous. Sequenced: blood. CDR3 sequence reads: CASSYKNTGELFF. CDR3 nucleotide sequence: TGTGCCAGCAGTTACAAGAACACCGGGGAGCTGTTTTTT.